One and the same sample provided the 4 T cell receptor beta chains below, sequenced in a study of T-cell memory formation after mild COVID-19. TCRdb analysed the 5' RACE reads with MiXCR anew, one entry per CDR3 protein. The profile shows 170,000 or so distinct CDR3 sequences, 20% to 25% of them singletons. The sequencing input was PBMCs or a T cell subset sorted from them (not recorded which). The receptors were gathered from an adult woman who had mild COVID-19 (a few samples of this study predate the infection). Cell type and time point are not known.

This clonotype was counted at least ten times. The J gene is TRBJ2-7, the V gene TRBV7-6; no firm D call. Germline CDR1 SGHVS, CDR2 FNYEAQ. Trimming removed 1 base at V and 0 bases at J, with 4 bases between. The CDR3 spans 13 residues. The CDR3 coding sequence is TGTGCCAGCAGCTTAGTGAGCTCCTACGAGCAGTACTTC. Protein product: CASSLVSSYEQYF.

This clonotype was counted between two and nine times. The gene calls are TRBV13 and TRBJ2-1; D might be TRBD2 (6 bases). V lost 4 bases and J 8 bases, leaving 18 bases between the germline ends. The CDR3 extends over 15 amino acids. Germline lookup yields CDR1 PRHDT and CDR2 FYEKMQ (reference sequence). The CDR3 DNA is TGTGCCAGCAGCTCCCCTGGAGGGCGGTGGGATGAGCAGTTCTTC. Encoded protein: CASSSPGGRWDEQFF.

This chain connects TRBV7-6 to TRBJ2-5; D tentatively reads TRBD1 or TRBD2 (5 bases each). The V end was cut by 4 bases, the J end by 2 bases, with 11 bases between. The CDR3 sequence is 14 residues long. Germline values: CDR1 SGHVS, CDR2 FNYEAQ. The CDR3, as DNA: TGTGCCAGCAGCTCCCCCTGGGGGCAAGAGACCCAGTACTTC. It codes for CASSSPWGQETQYF.

This chain connects TRBV19 to TRBJ1-1; D is uncertain. Between the trimmed V and J ends, which lost 2 bases and 0 bases, there was a span of 13 bases. This CDR3 spans 16 amino acids. Germline V CDR1 and CDR2: LNHDA, SQIVND (reference sequence). This chain's CDR3 is CASSIPSGEVNTEAFF. The CDR3, as DNA: TGTGCCAGTAGTATACCCAGCGGAGAGGTGAACACTGAAGCTTTCTTT.